These T cell receptor beta chains were read from a single sample in a study of cytomegalovirus exposure and HLA in healthy donors. TCRdb's copy holds only in-frame clones and misses some; the assay was immunoSEQ multiplex PCR. This table holds about 170,000 clones, approximately 81% found once. Sequenced: PBMCs. Receptors were obtained from a man aged 18 to 30 in good health and CMV-seropositive. The CDR3 runs from the conserved cysteine through the conserved F or W. D genes are given only for firm matches. Clone size, where shown, is once, few, many, or a class for clones that have expanded.

v_gene: TRBV29-1; abundance: NA; j_gene: TRBJ1-2; d_gene: NA; CDR3nt: TGCAGCGACCGGACAGATTCCCACTATGGCTACACCTTC; CDR3aa: CSDRTDSHYGYTF
v_gene: TRBV14; abundance: NA; j_gene: TRBJ2-6; d_gene: NA; CDR3nt: TGTGCCAGCAGCCCAATAGGGGAGGCTGGGGCCAACGTCCTGACTTTC; CDR3aa: CASSPIGEAGANVLTF
v_gene: TRBV9; abundance: NA; j_gene: TRBJ1-1; d_gene: NA; CDR3nt: TGTGCCAGCAGCAACCCTGGAGGCACTGAAGCTTTCTTT; CDR3aa: CASSNPGGTEAFF
v_gene: TRBV6-5; abundance: NA; j_gene: TRBJ2-7; d_gene: TRBD1; CDR3nt: TGTGCCAGCAGTCCCGCCGGGACAGGGGTCTACGAGCAGTACTTC; CDR3aa: CASSPAGTGVYEQYF
v_gene: TRBV7-3; abundance: NA; j_gene: TRBJ2-1; d_gene: NA; CDR3nt: TGTGCCAGCAGCTTTAGCCGGGATGAGCAGTTCTTC; CDR3aa: CASSFSRDEQFF
v_gene: TRBV7-9; abundance: NA; j_gene: TRBJ2-7; d_gene: NA; CDR3nt: TGTGCCAGCAGCAACAGCTACGAGCAGTACTTC; CDR3aa: CASSNSYEQYF
v_gene: TRBV6-1; abundance: once; j_gene: TRBJ1-5; d_gene: TRBD1; CDR3nt: TGTGCCAGCAGTGAACAGGGGGCTAGCCAGCCCCAGCATTTT; CDR3aa: CASSEQGASQPQHF
v_gene: TRBV13; abundance: NA; j_gene: TRBJ2-1; d_gene: TRBD1; CDR3nt: TGTGCCAGCAGCCAGAGGACAGGGTACAATGAGCAGTTCTTC; CDR3aa: CASSQRTGYNEQFF
v_gene: TRBV6-6; abundance: once; j_gene: TRBJ2-7; d_gene: NA; CDR3nt: TGTGCCAGCACCCCCCGAGGGACTTTAAGCTCCTACGAGCAGTACTTC; CDR3aa: CASTPRGTLSSYEQYF
v_gene: TRBV7-2; abundance: NA; j_gene: TRBJ2-3; d_gene: TRBD2; CDR3nt: TGTGCCAGCAGCTTCGGACTAGCGGGGGGATACACAGATACGCAGTATTTT; CDR3aa: CASSFGLAGGYTDTQYF
v_gene: TRBV27; abundance: NA; j_gene: TRBJ1-2; d_gene: NA; CDR3nt: TGTGCCAGCAGTTCAGCAGGGTACCATGGCTACACCTTC; CDR3aa: CASSSAGYHGYTF
v_gene: TRBV7-2; abundance: NA; j_gene: TRBJ2-7; d_gene: TRBD2; CDR3nt: TGTGCCAGCAGCTTAACGTCTGCGGGGGGTTCCTACGAGCAGTACTTC; CDR3aa: CASSLTSAGGSYEQYF
v_gene: TRBV9; abundance: NA; j_gene: TRBJ2-7; d_gene: TRBD1; CDR3nt: TGTGCCAGCAGCGTAGACGGGGACAGGGAGAAGTACGAGCAGTACTTC; CDR3aa: CASSVDGDREKYEQYF
v_gene: TRBV4-1; abundance: NA; j_gene: TRBJ2-7; d_gene: NA; CDR3nt: TGCGCCAGCAGCCAACTTTCGGTTGCCTCCTACGAGCAGTACTTC; CDR3aa: CASSQLSVASYEQYF
v_gene: TRBV11-2; abundance: NA; j_gene: TRBJ2-7; d_gene: NA; CDR3nt: TGTGCCAGCAGCTTATACAGGAGCGAGCAGTACTTC; CDR3aa: CASSLYRSEQYF
v_gene: TRBV5-1; abundance: NA; j_gene: TRBJ2-1; d_gene: NA; CDR3nt: TGCGCCAGCAGCTTGGATGGGGAGGACTACAATGAGCAGTTCTTC; CDR3aa: CASSLDGEDYNEQFF
v_gene: TRBV4-3; abundance: NA; j_gene: TRBJ1-2; d_gene: TRBD1; CDR3nt: TGCGCCAGCAGCCAAGAGACAGGGGGTGGCTACACCTTC; CDR3aa: CASSQETGGGYTF
v_gene: TRBV6-1; abundance: NA; j_gene: TRBJ1-5; d_gene: NA; CDR3nt: TGTGCCAGCAGTGAAGGGACAGAAAATCAGCCCCAGCATTTT; CDR3aa: CASSEGTENQPQHF
v_gene: TRBV27; abundance: NA; j_gene: TRBJ2-3; d_gene: TRBD2; CDR3nt: TGTGCCAGCACCGCCGGGACTAGGTCAGATACGCAGTATTTT; CDR3aa: CASTAGTRSDTQYF
v_gene: TRBV5-6; abundance: NA; j_gene: TRBJ1-4; d_gene: TRBD1; CDR3nt: TGTGCCAGCAGCCGGGCAGGGGGAGGTGAAAAACTGTTTTTT; CDR3aa: CASSRAGGGEKLFF
v_gene: TRBV19; abundance: NA; j_gene: TRBJ1-2; d_gene: TRBD1; CDR3nt: TGTGCCAGTAGTCCAGACCCGACGCGGGGCAGGGGGCGGTATGGCTACACCTTC; CDR3aa: CASSPDPTRGRGRYGYTF